The rows below give T cell receptor beta chains drawn from one sample of a study of T-cell reconstitution after alpha-beta-depleted transplantation in children. TCRdb fed the PCR reads into MiXCR, producing one record per CDR3 protein. The sample has about 600,000 distinct CDR3 sequences, about 10% seen once. Source: PBMCs from the stem cell graft donor, taken from the stem cell graft. These receptors were taken from a human donor who donated a stem cell graft to a child with acute myeloid leukemia. CDR3s include the opening cysteine and the closing phenylalanine or tryptophan. The D gene is left open where the match is weak. Expanded clones get a size class; other rows say once, few or many, or leave the size out.

clone size: many
V gene: TRBV12-3/TRBV12-4
J gene: TRBJ1-2
D gene: .
CDR3 protein: CASSATGLYGYTF
CDR3 DNA: TGTGCCAGCAGTGCGACAGGCCTCTATGGCTACACCTTC

clone size: .
V gene: TRBV3-1
J gene: TRBJ2-1
D gene: TRBD2
CDR3 protein: CATCPRLAGGSSNEQFF
CDR3 DNA: TGTGCCACCTGCCCCCGACTAGCGGGAGGGTCTTCAAATGAGCAGTTCTTC

clone size: many
V gene: TRBV20-1
J gene: TRBJ2-1
D gene: TRBD2
CDR3 protein: CSASSPGLGDNEQFF
CDR3 DNA: TGCAGTGCCTCATCCCCGGGACTAGGGGACAATGAGCAGTTCTTC

clone size: few
V gene: TRBV20-1
J gene: TRBJ2-5
D gene: TRBD2
CDR3 protein: CSARVRLASQTQYF
CDR3 DNA: TGCAGTGCTAGAGTCCGACTAGCATCACAGACCCAGTACTTC

clone size: few
V gene: TRBV7-2
J gene: TRBJ2-5
D gene: TRBD2
CDR3 protein: CASSLQRGAPQYF
CDR3 DNA: TGTGCCAGCAGCTTACAGCGGGGTGCCCCCCAGTACTTC

clone size: once
V gene: TRBV12-3/TRBV12-4
J gene: TRBJ2-7
D gene: .
CDR3 protein: CASSPRGNTGRQYF
CDR3 DNA: TGTGCCAGCAGCCCGAGGGGGAACACCGGGCGGCAGTACTTC

clone size: many
V gene: TRBV4-3
J gene: TRBJ2-2
D gene: TRBD2
CDR3 protein: CASSQVLAGPNTGELFF
CDR3 DNA: TGCGCCAGCAGCCAAGTCCTAGCGGGACCTAACACCGGGGAGCTGTTTTTT

clone size: .
V gene: TRBV28
J gene: TRBJ2-4
D gene: TRBD2
CDR3 protein: CASSTSGRNIQYF
CDR3 DNA: TGTGCCAGCAGTACTAGCGGGAGGAACATTCAGTACTTC

clone size: few
V gene: TRBV20-1
J gene: TRBJ2-1
D gene: TRBD1
CDR3 protein: CSASTGTGVNNEQFF
CDR3 DNA: TGCAGTGCTTCGACCGGGACAGGGGTCAACAATGAGCAGTTCTTC

clone size: .
V gene: TRBV6-2/TRBV6-3
J gene: TRBJ2-7
D gene: .
CDR3 protein: CASRETSGKYF
CDR3 DNA: TGTGCCAGCAGGGAGACTAGTGGGAAGTACTTC

clone size: .
V gene: TRBV6-2/TRBV6-3
J gene: TRBJ2-1
D gene: TRBD2
CDR3 protein: CASSSDSLFGLAGNANEQFF
CDR3 DNA: TGTGCCAGCAGTTCCGACTCCCTATTTGGACTAGCGGGGAACGCGAATGAGCAGTTCTTC

clone size: few
V gene: TRBV20-1
J gene: TRBJ1-5
D gene: TRBD1
CDR3 protein: CSARKDRSQPQHF
CDR3 DNA: TGCAGTGCTAGAAAGGACAGGAGCCAGCCCCAGCATTTT

clone size: .
V gene: TRBV5-1
J gene: TRBJ2-7
D gene: .
CDR3 protein: CASSPLATYEQYF
CDR3 DNA: TGCGCCAGCAGCCCACTAGCTACGTACGAGCAGTACTTC

clone size: .
V gene: TRBV24-1
J gene: TRBJ2-3
D gene: .
CDR3 protein: CATSDTDTDTQYF
CDR3 DNA: TGTGCCACCAGTGATACAGACACAGATACGCAGTATTTT

clone size: few
V gene: TRBV20-1
J gene: TRBJ2-5
D gene: .
CDR3 protein: CSARVSWVLQETQYF
CDR3 DNA: TGCAGTGCTAGAGTCTCTTGGGTACTACAAGAGACCCAGTACTTC

clone size: few
V gene: TRBV5-1
J gene: TRBJ2-7
D gene: .
CDR3 protein: CASSLVVAATYEQYF
CDR3 DNA: TGCGCCAGCAGCTTGGTAGTAGCGGCTACCTACGAGCAGTACTTC

clone size: many
V gene: TRBV29-1
J gene: TRBJ2-1
D gene: .
CDR3 protein: CSVLLRDIRNEQFF
CDR3 DNA: TGCAGCGTTCTCCTAAGGGACATTCGCAATGAGCAGTTCTTC

clone size: .
V gene: TRBV7-9
J gene: TRBJ1-2
D gene: TRBD1
CDR3 protein: CASSLDSDRGNYGYTF
CDR3 DNA: TGTGCCAGCAGCTTAGACTCAGACAGGGGTAACTATGGCTACACCTTC

clone size: many
V gene: TRBV29-1
J gene: TRBJ2-2
D gene: .
CDR3 protein: CSVTGRSRSTGELFF
CDR3 DNA: TGCAGCGTTACGGGAAGGTCAAGGAGCACCGGGGAGCTGTTTTTT

clone size: .
V gene: TRBV2
J gene: TRBJ2-5
D gene: .
CDR3 protein: CASRGEPIPRETQYF
CDR3 DNA: TGTGCCAGCAGGGGGGAGCCCATCCCCCGAGAGACCCAGTACTTC

clone size: .
V gene: TRBV6-2/TRBV6-3
J gene: TRBJ2-1
D gene: TRBD2
CDR3 protein: CASRPYTTSGSYNEQFF
CDR3 DNA: TGTGCCAGCAGACCATATACGACTAGCGGGAGTTACAATGAGCAGTTCTTC

clone size: few
V gene: TRBV15
J gene: TRBJ2-1
D gene: TRBD2
CDR3 protein: CATSRDRTGQLAGPYNEQFF
CDR3 DNA: TGTGCCACCAGCAGAGATAGGACAGGACAGCTAGCGGGACCCTACAATGAGCAGTTCTTC

clone size: few
V gene: TRBV12-3/TRBV12-4
J gene: TRBJ2-5
D gene: TRBD1
CDR3 protein: CASRPGTGRETQYF
CDR3 DNA: TGTGCCAGCAGACCCGGGACAGGGCGGGAGACCCAGTACTTC

clone size: .
V gene: TRBV3-1
J gene: TRBJ2-2
D gene: .
CDR3 protein: CASGAFGANTGELFF
CDR3 DNA: TGTGCCAGCGGGGCCTTCGGAGCGAACACCGGGGAGCTGTTTTTT

clone size: .
V gene: TRBV20-1
J gene: TRBJ2-7
D gene: .
CDR3 protein: CSAREALHYEQYF
CDR3 DNA: TGCAGTGCTAGAGAAGCCCTCCACTACGAGCAGTACTTC

clone size: many
V gene: TRBV10-3
J gene: TRBJ2-5
D gene: TRBD2
CDR3 protein: CAISVSGRAGEETQYF
CDR3 DNA: TGTGCCATCAGTGTTAGCGGGAGGGCCGGGGAAGAGACCCAGTACTTC

clone size: many
V gene: TRBV7-2
J gene: TRBJ2-1
D gene: TRBD1
CDR3 protein: CASSLAGTVYNEQFF
CDR3 DNA: TGTGCCAGCAGCTTAGCTGGGACAGTCTACAATGAGCAGTTCTTC

clone size: many
V gene: TRBV28
J gene: TRBJ2-6
D gene: .
CDR3 protein: CASSFRTVGANVLTF
CDR3 DNA: TGTGCCAGCAGTTTCCGGACGGTCGGGGCCAACGTCCTGACTTTC

clone size: many
V gene: TRBV24-1
J gene: TRBJ2-1
D gene: TRBD2
CDR3 protein: CATSDRTRGDEQFF
CDR3 DNA: TGTGCCACCAGTGATCGGACTAGAGGGGATGAGCAGTTCTTC